This T cell receptor beta chain was recovered during a study of CD8+CD57+ T cells in acquired aplastic anemia (dated by TCRdb to 2017 to 2018). For the wider study: Extracted DNA from sorted CD4+ and CD8+ cells averaged approximately 3 ug, ranging from about 0.17 to 27.4 ug. CD8+CD57+ expansion was defined as a frequency above the mean frequency observed in healthy subjects. The paper as a whole reports these results and caveats: Around 31 CD8+ CDR3 sequences were shared between patients and controls but appeared highly expressed in patients and within their immunodominant clones. Patients and healthy controls showed no significant difference in CD8+ Simpson's diversity (P=0.060).

Profiling of TCR beta VDJ combinations and CDR3 sequences used genomic DNA as the template. An Illumina HiSeq 2000 was the platform used for TCR repertoire sequencing. Regarding the original processing steps: Repertoires were assessed using TRBV/TRBJ rearrangement plots, CDR3 size and DJ length profiles, and Simpson's diversity index. The immunodominant clone was defined as the most abundant DNA sequence in deep sequencing data. CDR3 amino acid sequences were screened for sharing across subjects and were compared with published repertoires and the VDJdb database. TCRdb cleaned the public reads at Q25 with fastp, built clones with MiXCR and kept in-frame beta chains. Each CDR3 protein gets just one entry, which takes the most common genes and DNA from the rows behind it. The V and J calls come from TCRdb's annotation, not from the publication. Recorded for this sample are 170,000 or so distinct CDR3 sequences; 63% of them occurred a single time. About 39% of the sample is held by the ten biggest clonotypes.

Flow cytometry had shown CD8+CD57+ cell expansion in the patients selected for sequencing. All patients had severe acquired aplastic anemia diagnosed by International Study of Aplastic Anemia and Agranulocytosis and Camitta criteria. No patient had received any therapy when blood was sampled. The study deep-sequenced TCR repertoires of sorted CD4+ and CD8+ blood T cells from severe aplastic anemia patients and healthy subjects. In the USA, patient enrollment took place under clinicaltrials.gov protocols 00001620, 01623167, 00001397, 00071045, 00081523 and 00961064. Ficoll-Paque density gradient centrifugation was used to isolate peripheral blood mononuclear cells. Before DNA extraction, CD4+ and CD8+ T cells were sorted by FACS or by magnetic beads. As to this clonotype: Its antigen is currently not known. The input lacks base qualities; no much larger clone sits a single base away.

Spanning cysteine to phenylalanine, the CDR3 consists of 12 amino acids. Solely the CDR3 DNA is kept, with 36 bases framed from the first base. Ends trimmed: V by 6 bases, J by 9 bases; bases unmatched to a gene: 7. CDR1 SGHRS and CDR2 YFSETQ are derived from the germline V gene. Sequencing used sorted CD4+, CD8+, or CD8+CD57+ T cells (not recorded which) from PBMCs. This TCR derives from a human donor with aplastic anemia. The rearranged segments are TRBV5-1 and TRBJ2-7; TRBD2 fits 9 bases in the junction. The DNA is TGCGCCAGCAACCTTCCGGGACTAGCGCAGTACTTC. This codes for CASNLPGLAQYF.